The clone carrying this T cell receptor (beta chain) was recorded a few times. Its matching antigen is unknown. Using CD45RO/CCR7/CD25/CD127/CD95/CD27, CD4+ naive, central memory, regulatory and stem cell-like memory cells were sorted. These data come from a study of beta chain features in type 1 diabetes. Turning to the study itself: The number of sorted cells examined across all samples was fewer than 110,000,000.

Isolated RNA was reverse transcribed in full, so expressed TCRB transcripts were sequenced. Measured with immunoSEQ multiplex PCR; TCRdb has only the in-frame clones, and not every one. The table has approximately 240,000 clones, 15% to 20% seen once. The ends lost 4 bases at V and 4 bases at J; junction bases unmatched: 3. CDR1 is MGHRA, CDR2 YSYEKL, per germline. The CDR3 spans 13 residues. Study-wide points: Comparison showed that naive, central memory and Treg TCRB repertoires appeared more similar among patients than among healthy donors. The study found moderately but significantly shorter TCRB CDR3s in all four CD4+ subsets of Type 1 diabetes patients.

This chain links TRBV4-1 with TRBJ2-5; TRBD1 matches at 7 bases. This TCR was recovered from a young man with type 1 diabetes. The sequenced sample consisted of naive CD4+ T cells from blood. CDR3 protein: CASSPGDRETQYF. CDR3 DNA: TGCGCCAGCAGCCCTGGGGACAGAGAGACCCAGTACTTC.